The 19 T cell receptor beta chains in this list originate from one sample, sequenced in a study of blood T cell repertoires in COVID-19. Measured with immunoSEQ multiplex PCR; TCRdb has only the in-frame clones, and not every one. Here the sample spans around 110,000 clones, 75% to 85% being singletons. Sequences were obtained from peripheral blood. These receptors were collected from a man aged 80 or over with COVID-19, enrolled during active disease.

This chain links TRBV5-1 with TRBJ2-7, with TRBD2 as a possible D gene (5 bases). Germline CDR1 SGHRS, CDR2 YFSETQ. The CDR3 loop spans 13 amino acids. V gave up 0 bases and J gave up 6 bases, with 10 bases separating them. The CDR3 DNA reads TGCGCCAGCAGCTTGGAACGGGGATCCGAGCAGTACTTC. It is translated as CASSLERGSEQYF.

This clone was observed a single time. V usage is TRBV20-1 and J usage is TRBJ2-2, with TRBD1 matching over 7 bases. CDR3 length: 15 residues. The ends lost 3 bases at V and 0 bases at J; junction bases unmatched: 4. Germline-derived CDR1 and CDR2 are DFQATT and SNEGSKA (reference sequence). The CDR3 DNA sequence: TGCAGTGCTAGTGACAGGGCTACGAACACCGGGGAGCTGTTTTTT. It is translated as CSASDRATNTGELFF.

The chain carries TRBV6-6 and TRBJ1-6; a weak D match, TRBD1 (5 bases). V lost 5 bases and J 0 bases, leaving 14 bases between the germline ends. CDR3 length: 17 residues. Germline CDR1 is MNHNY and CDR2 is SVGAGI (reference sequence). CDR3 sequence reads: CASSPQVLSSYNSPLHF. The CDR3 nucleotides read TGTGCCAGCAGTCCACAGGTTCTGAGCTCCTATAATTCACCCCTCCACTTT.

This sequence joins TRBV7-9 and TRBJ2-7; D gene uncertain. Germline CDR1 reads SEHNR; CDR2 reads FQNEAQ (reference sequence). The CDR3 totals 17 residues. Between the trimmed V and J ends, which lost 4 bases and 4 bases, there was a span of 23 bases. The CDR3 region is CASSSPEGSLDGYEQYF. CDR3 DNA sequence: TGTGCCAGCAGCTCCCCTGAAGGCAGCCTCGACGGGTACGAGCAGTACTTC.

This clone was observed a handful of times. The J gene is TRBJ1-1, the V gene TRBV29-1; D gene ambiguous. Looked up from germline, CDR1 is SQVTM and CDR2 is ANQGSEA. V shed 4 bases and J shed 0 bases, with 9 bases lying between them. This CDR3 is 13 amino acids long. The CDR3 here is CSVVINMNTEAFF. CDR3 DNA sequence: TGCAGCGTTGTGATCAACATGAACACTGAAGCTTTCTTT.

The gene calls are TRBV4-1 and TRBJ2-1, with 10 bases fitting TRBD2. The CDR3 is 17 amino acids. Trimming at V came to 0 bases and at J to 7 bases, leaving 9 bases not matched to a gene. Germline V CDR1 and CDR2: MGHRA, YSYEKL. DNA for the CDR3: TGCGCCAGCAGCCAAGATATCCTAGCGGGAGATATTAATGAGCAGTTCTTC. Its protein is CASSQDILAGDINEQFF.

This sequence joins TRBV28 and TRBJ2-3; TRBD1 is a possible D gene (5 bases). CDR1 and CDR2 (germline): MDHEN, SYDVKM. Between the trimmed V and J ends, which lost 6 bases and 2 bases, there was a span of 15 bases. CDR3 length equals 15 residues. CDR3 DNA sequence: TGTGCCAGCAGGATTCTTGGGGCCCTCACAGATACGCAGTATTTT. Its translation is CASRILGALTDTQYF.

The sample holds a few counts of this clone. The chain employs TRBV27 and TRBJ2-2, with 8 bases identical to TRBD1. The CDR3 is 16 residues long. The germline gives CDR1 MNHEY, CDR2 SMNVEV (reference sequence). Trimming removed 5 bases from V and 7 bases from J; junction bases left unmatched: 12. The CDR3 loop reads CASSDPGQGRVGELFF. CDR3 in DNA: TGTGCCAGCAGTGACCCTGGACAGGGCAGGGTCGGGGAGCTGTTTTTT.

This clone was counted a few times. V and J are TRBV28 and TRBJ2-7; maybe TRBD2 (6 bases). There are 14 residues in the CDR3. Trimming took off 5 bases at V and 6 bases at J, with 17 bases between the two ends. The germline V gene has CDR1 MDHEN and CDR2 SYDVKM. The CDR3 sequence: CASSLSGGAFEQYF. The CDR3 nucleotides read TGTGCCAGCAGTCTCTCGGGCGGGGCCTTCGAGCAGTACTTC.

The rearrangement uses TRBV9 and TRBJ1-2; D might be TRBD1 (5 bases). Trimming stripped 7 bases from V and 3 bases from J, with 13 bases between. The CDR3 spans 13 residues. Looked up from germline, CDR1 is SGDLS and CDR2 is YYNGEE. CDR3 amino acids: CASRRGNDYGYTF. The CDR3, as DNA: TGTGCCAGCCGGAGGGGAAATGACTATGGCTACACCTTC.

This chain links TRBV27 with TRBJ2-7, with D possibly TRBD2 on 6 matching bases. This CDR3 region has 18 residues. Germline V CDR1 and CDR2: MNHEY, SMNVEV (reference sequence). The V gene lost 3 bases and the J gene lost 4 bases, with 25 bases spanning the gap. The CDR3 loop is CASSLKTSLRTSQYEQYF. CDR3 DNA sequence: TGTGCCAGCAGTTTGAAGACTAGTTTAAGGACTTCACAATACGAGCAGTACTTC.

The genes are TRBV28 and TRBJ1-6; 7 bases match TRBD1. Germline V gives CDR1 MDHEN, CDR2 SYDVKM. J lost 7 bases, V lost 6 bases, and 12 bases had no gene match. This CDR3 contains 16 residues. Written as DNA, the CDR3 is TGTGCCAGCAGGAGAGGAGGGGGCGAAGGAAATTCACCCCTCCACTTT. As protein: CASRRGGGEGNSPLHF.

The rearrangement links TRBV9 to TRBJ1-4; TRBD1 aligns across 10 bases. This CDR3 is 16 amino acids long. Germline CDR1 SGDLS, CDR2 YYNGEE. Losses at the gene ends were 0 bases for V and 8 bases for J; bases not matched to a gene: 7. The CDR3: CASSVGGTGAEEKLFF. The DNA of the CDR3 is TGTGCCAGCAGCGTAGGAGGGACAGGGGCCGAAGAAAAACTGTTTTTT.

This rearrangement joins TRBV5-6 to TRBJ2-7; 12 bases align to TRBD1. The germline CDR1 and CDR2 sequences are SGHDT and YYEEEE. This CDR3 is built from 15 residues. V was pared by 4 bases and J by 1 base, with 3 bases of the junction left unmatched. The CDR3 DNA sequence: TGTGCCAGCAGCGGGACAGGGGGCTGGTCCTACGAGCAGTACTTC. This gives the protein CASSGTGGWSYEQYF.

Only a few counts were recorded for this clone. The chain combines TRBV4-1 with TRBJ2-7; 16 nucleotides line up with TRBD2. Germline V gene lookup returns CDR1 MGHRA and CDR2 YSYEKL. V shed 4 bases and J 2 bases; nucleotides not matched to a gene: 8. The CDR3 length is 18 residues. The CDR3 bases are TGCGCCAGCAGCCCCAGGGGACTAGCGGGAGGGACTACCTACGAGCAGTACTTC. The encoded protein is CASSPRGLAGGTTYEQYF.

This clone occurred a few times. The chain uses TRBV28 and TRBJ2-3; 7 nucleotides line up with TRBD2. The CDR3 runs 15 residues. V dropped 3 bases and J dropped 1; count of bases not matched to a gene: 4. Germline V lookup: CDR1 MDHEN, CDR2 SYDVKM. The CDR3 region is CASSFGGGRTDTQYF. In DNA, the CDR3 is TGTGCCAGCAGTTTTGGGGGAGGGCGCACAGATACGCAGTATTTT.

The chain recombines TRBV19 with TRBJ2-3; 8 positions match TRBD1. This CDR3 comprises 13 residues. Germline CDR1 is LNHDA and CDR2 is SQIVND (reference sequence). Trimming at V came to 3 bases and at J to 4 bases, leaving 0 bases not matched to a gene. Here the CDR3 reads CASSMDRADTQYF. The CDR3 DNA is TGTGCCAGTAGTATGGACAGGGCAGATACGCAGTATTTT.

This clone was seen just once. The V gene is TRBV25-1, the J gene TRBJ1-4; D possibly corresponds to TRBD1 (6 bases). CDR1 MGHDK and CDR2 SYGVNS come from the germline V gene. This CDR3 region has 14 residues. Trimming pared 7 bases from V and 8 bases from J, leaving 17 bases between. The CDR3 bases are TGTGCCAGCACCTCATCCCGGGACACCGAAAAACTGTTTTTT. It yields the protein CASTSSRDTEKLFF.

The J gene is TRBJ2-1, the V gene TRBV3-1 (or the pseudogene TRBV3-2); 11 nucleotides match TRBD2. This CDR3 contains 17 residues. Germline V CDR1 and CDR2: LGHDT, YNNKEL (reference sequence). Trimming at V came to 1 base and at J to 6 bases, leaving 8 bases not matched to a gene. The CDR3 loop reads CASSQGLTSGDINEQFF. CDR3 DNA: TGTGCCAGCAGCCAAGGATTGACTAGCGGGGACATCAATGAGCAGTTCTTC.